This is a list of T cell receptor beta chains from one sample in a study of cytomegalovirus exposure and HLA in healthy donors. Generated by immunoSEQ multiplex PCR, the TCRdb table keeps only in-frame clones and is missing some. The table has about 100,000 clones, over 65% seen once. Source material: PBMCs. The receptors shown here come from a middle-aged man in good health and CMV-seronegative. The CDR3 runs from the conserved cysteine through the conserved F or W. The D gene is left open where the match is weak. Clone size is not always given. Where it is, it says once, few, many or a class for expanded clones.

J	length	D	size	V	DNA	CDR3
TRBJ2-5	13	NA	NA	TRBV4-3	TGCGCCAGCAGCCAAGATCTACGCGAGACCCAGTACTTC	CASSQDLRETQYF
TRBJ2-1	15	TRBD1	NA	TRBV6-4	TGTGCCAGCAGTGTCGGGGGACAGGGGGCCACTGAGCAGTTCTTC	CASSVGGQGATEQFF
TRBJ1-2	14	NA	NA	TRBV7-9	TGTGCCAGCAGCTTAGCGATACTTAACTATGGCTACACCTTC	CASSLAILNYGYTF
TRBJ2-7	14	TRBD2	few	TRBV7-9	TGTGCCAGCAGCCTAGCGGGGGCTCCCTACGAGCAGTACTTC	CASSLAGAPYEQYF
TRBJ1-4	15	NA	NA	TRBV12-5	TGTGCTAGTGGTCCTGCAGGGGCGAAAGGTGAAAAACTGTTTTTT	CASGPAGAKGEKLFF
TRBJ2-7	15	TRBD1	NA	TRBV7-8	TGTGCCAGCAGCTTAATCGGACAGGGGAACTACGAGCAGTACTTC	CASSLIGQGNYEQYF
TRBJ1-1	14	TRBD1	NA	TRBV7-6	TGTGCCAGCAGCTTAGGACAGGGGGTGACTGAAGCTTTCTTT	CASSLGQGVTEAFF
TRBJ1-1	17	TRBD1	NA	TRBV7-6	TGTGCCAGCAGCCCCCGTCCCGGGACAGGGTTGAACACTGAAGCTTTCTTT	CASSPRPGTGLNTEAFF
TRBJ2-5	14	NA	NA	TRBV30	TGTGCCTGGAGTGTAGGGCAGGGGCAAGAGACCCAGTACTTC	CAWSVGQGQETQYF
TRBJ2-5	12	NA	once	TRBV7-2	TGTGCCAGCAGCTTAGTGCGGGAGACCCAGTACTTC	CASSLVRETQYF
TRBJ1-2	16	TRBD1	NA	TRBV7-3	TGTGCCAGCAGCTTAACAGGGACAGGAAATCCCTATGGCTACACCTTC	CASSLTGTGNPYGYTF
TRBJ1-1	17	NA	NA	TRBV7-8	TGTGCCAGCAGCTTACTGCTGGCAGGGAATTTGAACACTGAAGCTTTCTTT	CASSLLLAGNLNTEAFF
TRBJ1-1	10	NA	NA	TRBV19	TGTGCCGCAGGAAACACTGAAGCTTTCTTT	CAAGNTEAFF
TRBJ1-5	12	NA	NA	TRBV7-9	TGTTCCAGCAGCGGCTCGAATCAGCCCCAGCATTTT	CSSSGSNQPQHF
TRBJ2-7	13	TRBD1	NA	TRBV29-1	TGCAGCGTTGGGAGGGGGACAGGGTGCGAGCAGTACTTC	CSVGRGTGCEQYF
TRBJ1-2	14	NA	once	TRBV6-6	TGTGCCAGCAGTTACTCAGGGGCTAGCTATGGCTACACCTTC	CASSYSGASYGYTF
TRBJ1-6	15	TRBD1	NA	TRBV4-3	TGCGCCAGCAGCCATTCGGGGACAGGCAATTCACCCCTCCACTTT	CASSHSGTGNSPLHF
TRBJ2-7	14	TRBD1	NA	TRBV27	TGTGCCAGCAGACGGACAGGCCTCTCCTACGAGCAGTACTTC	CASRRTGLSYEQYF
TRBJ2-6	20	NA	NA	TRBV2	TGTGCCACCTTTATCTCTCACCCAAACAGTTACCTTTCTGGGGCCAACGTCCTGACTTTC	CATFISHPNSYLSGANVLTF
TRBJ1-2	12	TRBD1	once	TRBV2	TGTGCCAGCATCGGGACAGACTATGGCTACACCTTC	CASIGTDYGYTF
TRBJ2-5	15	TRBD1	NA	TRBV5-1	TGCGCCAGCAGCTTGGGGGGGACAGGGGATTTGCGATCGTACTTC	CASSLGGTGDLRSYF
TRBJ2-7	15	NA	NA	TRBV5-1	TGCGCCAGCAGCTTTTGGACGGACTTGGGCTACGAGCAGTACTTC	CASSFWTDLGYEQYF
TRBJ1-2	16	TRBD1	NA	TRBV10-3	TGTGCCATCAGTGGGGACAGGTCGGGGGCACAATATGGCTACACCTTC	CAISGDRSGAQYGYTF
TRBJ2-3	15	NA	few	TRBV5-6	TGTGCCAGCAGCTTGGAGGGGACTGGCACAGATACGCAGTATTTT	CASSLEGTGTDTQYF
TRBJ1-1	14	NA	NA	TRBV10-3	TGTGCCATCAGCCCCAGGGTGGAGAACACTGAAGCTTTCTTT	CAISPRVENTEAFF
TRBJ1-2	14	TRBD1	few	TRBV11-2	TGTGCCAGCAGCTCCCGAACAGGGGTGGTTGGCTACACCTTC	CASSSRTGVVGYTF
TRBJ2-7	14	NA	NA	TRBV19	TGTGCCAGTAGTATAAGACTCGGGGCCTACGAGCAGTACTTC	CASSIRLGAYEQYF
TRBJ2-1	17	TRBD1	NA	TRBV7-2	TGTGCCAGCAGCTCTACCTTACCGGGACAGGGGGCTCATGAGCAGTTCTTC	CASSSTLPGQGAHEQFF
TRBJ1-6	15	NA	few	TRBV7-9	TGTGCCAGCAGCTTACTCGGACAGCGAAATGGGCCCCTCCACTTT	CASSLLGQRNGPLHF
TRBJ1-1	14	TRBD1	few	TRBV10-3	TGTGCCATCAGTGGAGGACAGGGCCCCACTGAAGCTTTCTTT	CAISGGQGPTEAFF
TRBJ1-1	14	NA	NA	TRBV10-3	TGTGCCATCAGTGCAAGACAGACGAACACTGAAGCTTTCTTT	CAISARQTNTEAFF
TRBJ1-1	15	TRBD1	NA	TRBV11-3	TGTGCCAGCAGCAGGACAGGGGGCTTGAACACTGAAGCTTTCTTT	CASSRTGGLNTEAFF
TRBJ2-2	16	TRBD2	NA	TRBV29-1	TGCAGCGTCTGGGGCGCGGGGGGCGCGAACACCGGGGAGCTGTTTTTT	CSVWGAGGANTGELFF
TRBJ1-2	14	TRBD1	NA	TRBV5-1	TGCGCCAGCAGCTGGAAACAGGGGGACTATGGCTACACCTTC	CASSWKQGDYGYTF
TRBJ2-4	14	NA	once	TRBV4-1	TGCGCCAGCAAGACGCCAGGGGCCAAAAACATTCAGTACTTC	CASKTPGAKNIQYF
TRBJ1-1	14	NA	NA	TRBV11-2	TGTGCCAGCAGCTTAGGGGGAGGAATCACTGAAGCTTTCTTT	CASSLGGGITEAFF
TRBJ2-1	17	NA	NA	TRBV7-8	TGTGCCAGCAGCACGCGCGGGGCATTCCCCTCCTATAATGAGCAGTTCTTC	CASSTRGAFPSYNEQFF
TRBJ2-4	14	TRBD1	NA	TRBV11-2	TGTGCCAGCAGCTCCTACAGGGGGTTGAACATTCAGTACTTC	CASSSYRGLNIQYF
TRBJ1-5	12	NA	once	TRBV7-2	TGTGCCAGCAGCTTAGGGGGCCAGCCCCAGCATTTT	CASSLGGQPQHF
TRBJ1-2	13	TRBD1	NA	TRBV19	TGTGCCAGTATCACAGGGGGCAGCTATGGCTACACCTTC	CASITGGSYGYTF
TRBJ1-6	16	TRBD1	NA	TRBV5-4	TGTGCCAGCAGCAACCCCCGGACAGGGCTTCGATCACCCCTCCACTTT	CASSNPRTGLRSPLHF
TRBJ2-1	11	NA	once	TRBV29-1	TGCAGCGTTTCAGGGGACAATGAGCAGTTCTTC	CSVSGDNEQFF
TRBJ2-1	12	NA	few	TRBV4-1	TGCGCCAGCAGCCAGGGCTACGGAGGGCAGTTCTTC	CASSQGYGGQFF
TRBJ1-3	14	TRBD1	once	TRBV7-9	TGTGCCAGCAGCCTACAGGGGTCCCGGAGCACCATATATTTT	CASSLQGSRSTIYF
TRBJ2-4	16	TRBD2	NA	TRBV7-2	TGTGCCAGCAGCTTAGTTTCGGGGGGAGCCAAAAACATTCAGTACTTC	CASSLVSGGAKNIQYF